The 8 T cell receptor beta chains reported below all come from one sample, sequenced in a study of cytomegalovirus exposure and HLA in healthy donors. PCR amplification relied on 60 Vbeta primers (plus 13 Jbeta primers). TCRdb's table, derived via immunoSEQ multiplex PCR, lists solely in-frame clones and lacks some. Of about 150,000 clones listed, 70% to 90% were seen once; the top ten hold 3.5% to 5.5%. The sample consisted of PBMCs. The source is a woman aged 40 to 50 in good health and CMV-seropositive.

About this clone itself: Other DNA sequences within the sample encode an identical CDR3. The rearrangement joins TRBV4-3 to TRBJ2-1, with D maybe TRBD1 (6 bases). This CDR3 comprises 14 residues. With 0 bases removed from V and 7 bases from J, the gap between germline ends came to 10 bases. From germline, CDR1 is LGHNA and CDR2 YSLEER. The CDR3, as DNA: TGCGCCAGCAGCCAAGATCGGCAGGGGAATGAGCAGTTCTTC. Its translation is CASSQDRQGNEQFF.

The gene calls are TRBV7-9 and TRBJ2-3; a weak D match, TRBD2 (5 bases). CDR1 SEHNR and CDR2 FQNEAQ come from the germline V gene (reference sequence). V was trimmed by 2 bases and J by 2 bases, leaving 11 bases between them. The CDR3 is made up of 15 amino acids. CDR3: CASSLTGNPTDTQYF. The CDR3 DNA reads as TGTGCCAGCAGCTTAACCGGGAATCCCACAGATACGCAGTATTTT.

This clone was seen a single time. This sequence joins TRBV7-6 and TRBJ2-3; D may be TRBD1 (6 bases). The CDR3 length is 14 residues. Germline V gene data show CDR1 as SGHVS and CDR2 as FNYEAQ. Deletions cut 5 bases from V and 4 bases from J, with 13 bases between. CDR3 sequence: CASSPNRVADTQYF. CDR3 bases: TGTGCCAGCAGCCCCAACAGGGTTGCAGATACGCAGTATTTT.

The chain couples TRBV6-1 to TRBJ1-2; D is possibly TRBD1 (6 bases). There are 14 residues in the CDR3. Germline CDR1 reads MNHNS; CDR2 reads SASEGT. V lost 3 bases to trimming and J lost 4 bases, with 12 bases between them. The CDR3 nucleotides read TGTGCCAGCAGTGAGGGGGACACCTTCTATGGCTACACCTTC. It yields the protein CASSEGDTFYGYTF.

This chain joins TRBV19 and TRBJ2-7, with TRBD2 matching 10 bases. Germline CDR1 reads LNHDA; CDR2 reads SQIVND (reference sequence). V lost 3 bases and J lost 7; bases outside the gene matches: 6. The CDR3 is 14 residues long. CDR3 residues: CASSILAGEGEQYF. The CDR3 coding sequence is TGTGCCAGTAGTATCCTAGCGGGAGAGGGGGAGCAGTACTTC. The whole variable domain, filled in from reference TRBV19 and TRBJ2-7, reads DGGITQSPKYLFRKEGQNVTLSCEQNLNHDAMYWYRQDPGQGLRLIYYSQIVNDFQKGDIAEGYSVSREKKESFPLTVTSAQKNPTAFYLCASSILAGEGEQYFGPGTRLTVT.

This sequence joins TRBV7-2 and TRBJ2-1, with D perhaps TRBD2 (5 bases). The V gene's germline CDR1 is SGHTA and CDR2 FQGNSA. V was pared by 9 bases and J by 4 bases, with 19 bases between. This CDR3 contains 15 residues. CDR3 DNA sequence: TGTGCCAGTCTAGCCCCCCCTCTAGCTTACAATGAGCAGTTCTTC. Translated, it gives CASLAPPLAYNEQFF. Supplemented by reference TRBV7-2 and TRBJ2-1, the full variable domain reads GAGVSQSPSNKVTEKGKDVELRCDPISGHTALYWYRQSLGQGLEFLIYFQGNSAPDKSGLPSDRFSAERTGGSVSTLTIQRTQQEDSAVYLCASLAPPLAYNEQFFGPGTRLTVL.

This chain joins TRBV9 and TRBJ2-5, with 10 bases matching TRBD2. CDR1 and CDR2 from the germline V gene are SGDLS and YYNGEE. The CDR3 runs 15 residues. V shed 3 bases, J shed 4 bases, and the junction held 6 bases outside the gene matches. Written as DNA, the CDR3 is TGTGCCAGCAGCGCCAGCGGGGGGGCCTTAGAGACCCAGTACTTC. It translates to CASSASGGALETQYF.

The CDR3 DNA reads TGTGCCAGCAGCCACCAATCGACAGGGAACTACGAGCAGTACTTC. This sequence encodes CASSHQSTGNYEQYF. The chain employs TRBV7-9 and TRBJ2-5, with TRBD1 matching 7 bases. The J call may not be correct, given that the DNA end is closer to TRBJ2-7. CDR1 SEHNR and CDR2 FQNEAQ come from the germline V gene (reference sequence). This CDR3 comprises 15 residues.